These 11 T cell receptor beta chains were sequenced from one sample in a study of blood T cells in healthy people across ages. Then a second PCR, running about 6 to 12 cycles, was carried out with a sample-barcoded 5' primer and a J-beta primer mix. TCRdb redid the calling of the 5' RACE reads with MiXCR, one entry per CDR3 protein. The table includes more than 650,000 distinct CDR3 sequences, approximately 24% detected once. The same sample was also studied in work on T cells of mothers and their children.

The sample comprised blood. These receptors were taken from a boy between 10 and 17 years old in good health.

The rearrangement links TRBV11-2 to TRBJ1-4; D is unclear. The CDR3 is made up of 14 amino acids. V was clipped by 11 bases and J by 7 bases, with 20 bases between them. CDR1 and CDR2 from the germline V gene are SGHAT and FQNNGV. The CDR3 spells CASTPGRTLEKLFF. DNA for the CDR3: TGTGCCTCCACCCCGGGCAGGACCCTTGAAAAACTGTTTTTT.

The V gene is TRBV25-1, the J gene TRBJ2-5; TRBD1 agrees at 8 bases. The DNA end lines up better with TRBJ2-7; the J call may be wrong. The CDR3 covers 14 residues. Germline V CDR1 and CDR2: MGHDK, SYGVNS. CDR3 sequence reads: CATHSGTGGYEQYF. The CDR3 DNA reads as TGTGCCACGCACTCCGGGACAGGAGGCTACGAGCAGTACTTC.

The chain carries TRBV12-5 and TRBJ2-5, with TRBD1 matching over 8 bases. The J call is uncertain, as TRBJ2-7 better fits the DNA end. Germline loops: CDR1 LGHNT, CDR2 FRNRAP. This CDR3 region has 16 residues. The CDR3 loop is CASGSTPPGQVYEQYF. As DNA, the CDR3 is TGTGCTAGTGGTTCAACCCCTCCGGGACAGGTCTACGAGCAGTACTTC.

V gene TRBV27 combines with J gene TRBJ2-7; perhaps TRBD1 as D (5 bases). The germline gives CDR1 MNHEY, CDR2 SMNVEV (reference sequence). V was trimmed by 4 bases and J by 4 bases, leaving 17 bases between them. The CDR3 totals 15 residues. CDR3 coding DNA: TGTGCCAGCAGTTCCGCGACAGCGATAGGTTACGAGCAGTACTTC. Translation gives CASSSATAIGYEQYF.

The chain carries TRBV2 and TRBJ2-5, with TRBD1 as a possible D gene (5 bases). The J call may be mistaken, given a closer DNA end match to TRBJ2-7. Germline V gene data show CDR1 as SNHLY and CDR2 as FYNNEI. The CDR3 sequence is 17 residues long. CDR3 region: CASSARQRNLGDYEQYF. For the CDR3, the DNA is TGTGCCAGCAGTGCGAGGCAGAGAAACTTAGGGGACTACGAGCAGTACTTC.

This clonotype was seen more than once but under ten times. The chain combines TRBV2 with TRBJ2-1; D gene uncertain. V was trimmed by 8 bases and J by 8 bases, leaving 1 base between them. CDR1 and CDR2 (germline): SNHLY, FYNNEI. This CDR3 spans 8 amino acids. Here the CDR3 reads CASHEQFF. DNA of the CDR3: TGTGCCAGCCATGAGCAGTTCTTC.

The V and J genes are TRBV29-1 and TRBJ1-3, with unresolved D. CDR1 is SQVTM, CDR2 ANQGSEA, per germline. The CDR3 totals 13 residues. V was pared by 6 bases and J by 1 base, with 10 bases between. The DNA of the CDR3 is TGCAGCGTCGCGGAAGCGTCTGGAAACACCATATATTTT. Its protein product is CSVAEASGNTIYF.

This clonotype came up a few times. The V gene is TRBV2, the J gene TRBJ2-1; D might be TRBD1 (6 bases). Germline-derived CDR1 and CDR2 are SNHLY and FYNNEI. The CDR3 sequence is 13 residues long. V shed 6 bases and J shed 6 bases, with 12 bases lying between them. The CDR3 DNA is TGTGCCAGCAGCGGTACAGGGATCAATGAGCAGTTCTTC. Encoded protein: CASSGTGINEQFF.

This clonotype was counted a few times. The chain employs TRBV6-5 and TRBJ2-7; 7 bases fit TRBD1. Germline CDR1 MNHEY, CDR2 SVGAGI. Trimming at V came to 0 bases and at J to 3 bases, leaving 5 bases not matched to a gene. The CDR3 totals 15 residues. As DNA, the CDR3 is TGTGCCAGCAGTTACTCGAGTGGACAGGTCTACGAGCAGTACTTC. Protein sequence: CASSYSSGQVYEQYF.

The CDR3: CASSSRTGLETQYF. The CDR3 coding sequence is TGTGCCAGCAGCTCCAGGACAGGGCTAGAGACCCAGTACTTC. This chain links TRBV7-2 with TRBJ2-5; 8 nucleotides agree with TRBD1. Germline assignment: CDR1 SGHTA and CDR2 FQGNSA. V was pared by 4 bases and J by 4 bases, with 5 bases of the junction left unmatched. The CDR3 spans 14 residues.

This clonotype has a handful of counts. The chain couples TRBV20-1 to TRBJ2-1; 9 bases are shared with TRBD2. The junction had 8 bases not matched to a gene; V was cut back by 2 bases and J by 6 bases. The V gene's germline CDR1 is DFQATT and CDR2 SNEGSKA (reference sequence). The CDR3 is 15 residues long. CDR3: CSARRAGGLVNEQFF. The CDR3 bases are TGCAGTGCTAGACGGGCGGGGGGGCTAGTCAATGAGCAGTTCTTC.